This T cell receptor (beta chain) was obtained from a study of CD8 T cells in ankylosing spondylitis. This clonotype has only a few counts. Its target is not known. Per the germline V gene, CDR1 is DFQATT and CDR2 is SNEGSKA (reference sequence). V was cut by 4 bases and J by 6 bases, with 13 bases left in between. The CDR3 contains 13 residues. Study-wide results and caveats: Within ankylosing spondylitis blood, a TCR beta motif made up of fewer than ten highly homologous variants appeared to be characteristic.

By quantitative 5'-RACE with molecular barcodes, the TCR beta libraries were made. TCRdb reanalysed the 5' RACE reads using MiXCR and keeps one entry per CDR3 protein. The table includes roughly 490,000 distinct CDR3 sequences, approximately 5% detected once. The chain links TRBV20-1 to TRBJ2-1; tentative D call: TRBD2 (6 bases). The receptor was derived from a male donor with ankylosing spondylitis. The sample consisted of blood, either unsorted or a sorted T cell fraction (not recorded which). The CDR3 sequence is CSATRAGFNEQFF. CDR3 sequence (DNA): TGCAGTGCTACCAGAGCGGGCTTCAATGAGCAGTTCTTC.